This paragraph covers one T cell receptor beta chain sequence. The CDR3 sequence is 15 residues long. The germline V gene encodes CDR1 MNHEY and CDR2 SMNVEV (reference sequence). J was trimmed by 8 bases and V by 2 bases; bases with no gene match: 7. This entry comes from a study of blood T cell repertoires in COVID-19. Looking at the study overall: Sample material is recorded as cDNA or gDNA derived from T cells, B-cell-depleted T cells, or PBMCs.

As handled by the study authors: Researchers report that nucleated cell counts were estimated from reference gene primer amplification. Repertoires were generated with immunoSEQ multiplex PCR, while TCRdb's copy carries only in-frame clones and drops some. V and J calls and clone size come straight from that table; D and trimming were deduced from the DNA. The sample has around 130,000 clones, approximately 84% seen once; the top ten hold about 18%. Sample: peripheral blood. V and J are TRBV27 and TRBJ2-1; 9 positions match TRBD2. The source of this sequence is a woman aged 50 to 65 who had recovered from COVID-19. CDR3 sequence: CASSLIAGVFDEQFF. CDR3 DNA sequence: TGTGCCAGCAGTTTAATAGCGGGAGTGTTCGATGAGCAGTTCTTC.